The 26 T cell receptor beta chains below were found in one sample sequenced in a study of blood T cell repertoires in COVID-19. TCRdb's copy holds only in-frame clones and misses some; the assay was immunoSEQ multiplex PCR. The sample lists about 130,000 clones; just over 75% were seen once. The sequencing input was peripheral blood. Source of these receptors: a human donor in a cohort sampled during active COVID-19.

This rearrangement joins TRBV7-6 to TRBJ2-2; 10 nucleotides match TRBD2. CDR1 and CDR2 (germline): SGHVS, FNYEAQ. V was clipped by 2 bases and J by 0 bases; unmatched bases: 6. The CDR3 is 18 amino acids. This CDR3 reads CASSLSLAGDANTGELFF. CDR3 sequence (DNA): TGTGCCAGCAGCTTAAGTCTAGCGGGGGACGCGAACACCGGGGAGCTGTTTTTT.

The chain has TRBV5-1 and TRBJ2-3; 11 positions agree with TRBD2. J was trimmed by 0 bases and V by 2 bases; bases with no gene match: 5. There are 17 residues in the CDR3. Germline V gene lookup returns CDR1 SGHRS and CDR2 YFSETQ. The CDR3 is CASSFSGGDSSTDTQYF. CDR3 DNA sequence: TGCGCCAGCAGCTTTAGCGGGGGGGACTCCAGCACAGATACGCAGTATTTT.

V gene TRBV5-4 combines with J gene TRBJ1-4; no reliable D call. The germline V gene has CDR1 SGHNT and CDR2 YYREEE (reference sequence). The CDR3 is made up of 15 amino acids. The V and J ends lost 0 bases and 6 bases respectively, with 12 bases between them. The chain's CDR3 is CASSLDRRRDEKLFF. Written as DNA, the CDR3 is TGTGCCAGCAGCTTGGACAGACGTCGAGATGAAAAACTGTTTTTT.

The chain uses TRBV18 and TRBJ1-4; the D gene is possibly TRBD1 (6 bases). The V end lost 1 base, the J end lost 2 bases, and 11 bases lay between the germline ends. This CDR3 comprises 16 residues. Germline CDR1 reads KGHSH; CDR2 reads LQKENI. The CDR3 nucleotides are TGTGCCAGCTCACCACTTGGGGGCGGCACTAATGAAAAACTGTTTTTT. Encoded protein: CASSPLGGGTNEKLFF.

This clone occurred many times. The rearrangement uses TRBV27 and TRBJ2-7; 10 bases align to TRBD1. CDR1 and CDR2 from the germline V gene are MNHEY and SMNVEV (reference sequence). This CDR3 spans 17 amino acids. With 8 bases clipped from V and 2 bases from J, the junction kept 15 bases outside the gene matches. The CDR3 loop is CASGGTGAPGMAYEQYF. CDR3 nucleotides: TGTGCCAGCGGGGGGACAGGGGCGCCCGGGATGGCCTACGAGCAGTACTTC.

This sequence joins TRBV7-8 and TRBJ2-3, with 8 bases aligning to TRBD2. The CDR3 consists of 17 residues. Germline V gene data show CDR1 as SGHVS and CDR2 as FQNEAQ. V was pared by 5 bases and J by 0 bases, with 10 bases of the junction left unmatched. The CDR3: CASSTAGDPTSTDTQYF. CDR3 nucleotide sequence: TGTGCCAGCAGCACAGCGGGGGATCCAACTAGCACAGATACGCAGTATTTT.

The CDR3 region has the DNA TGTGCCAGCAGCCCCGCGATCGGGATAATCTACGAGCAGTACTTC. This gives the protein CASSPAIGIIYEQYF. The V and J genes are TRBV5-4 and TRBJ2-7; possibly TRBD2 for D (5 bases). Germline CDR1 reads SGHNT; CDR2 reads YYREEE (reference sequence). CDR3 length: 15 amino acids. V was shortened by 4 bases and J by 3 bases, with 17 bases between the two germline ends.

This sequence joins TRBV9 and TRBJ2-1; D perhaps matches TRBD2 (5 bases). Germline V CDR1 and CDR2: SGDLS, YYNGEE. This CDR3 has 14 amino acids. Trimming took 0 bases from V and 4 from J, leaving 8 bases between them. Here the CDR3 DNA reads TGTGCCAGCAGCGTAGGTAGGGAGTACAATGAGCAGTTCTTC. It specifies CASSVGREYNEQFF.

V is TRBV6-5 and J is TRBJ1-5; 7 positions match TRBD1. The V segment lost 6 bases and the J segment 10 bases; nucleotides outside the gene matches: 12. Per germline, CDR1 MNHEY and CDR2 SVGAGI. The CDR3 runs 14 residues. The CDR3 DNA is TGTGCCAGCAGCTCCGACAGGGATTTGTTCCCCCAGCATTTT. Translated: CASSSDRDLFPQHF.

The sample holds a few counts of this clone. The same CDR3 also results from other DNA sequences found in this sample. The chain employs TRBV5-4 and TRBJ1-5, with D unclear. The germline gives CDR1 SGHNT, CDR2 YYREEE (reference sequence). The V gene lost 5 bases and the J gene lost 3 bases, with 9 bases spanning the gap. The CDR3 length is 13 residues. CDR3 amino acids: CASSSGNNQPQHF. DNA for the CDR3: TGTGCCAGCAGTTCCGGGAACAATCAGCCCCAGCATTTT.

The CDR3 nucleotides read TGTGCCAGCAGCGCGCGGCCGGCGGACACTTCCTACGAGCAGTACTTC. It codes for CASSARPADTSYEQYF. This sequence joins TRBV11-2 and TRBJ2-7, with D perhaps TRBD1 (5 bases). Germline assignment: CDR1 SGHAT and CDR2 FQNNGV. Trimming left V 5 bases short and J 1 base short, with 18 bases between. The CDR3 runs to 16 residues.

The rearrangement joins TRBV30 to TRBJ1-5; D gene unclear. The germline gives CDR1 GTSNPN, CDR2 SVGIG (reference sequence). V lost 0 bases and J lost 7, with 10 bases in between. CDR3 length: 13 amino acids. CDR3 protein: CAWSVREGQPQHF. The CDR3 bases are TGTGCCTGGAGTGTGCGGGAGGGCCAGCCCCAGCATTTT.

This chain connects TRBV25-1 to TRBJ1-4; 7 bases align to TRBD1. The V gene end was trimmed by 8 bases and the J gene end by 8 bases; junction bases not matched to a gene: 8. There are 13 residues in the CDR3. The germline V gene encodes CDR1 MGHDK and CDR2 SYGVNS. CDR3 residues: CASGITGVEKLFF. As DNA, the CDR3 is TGTGCCAGCGGAATCACAGGGGTCGAAAAACTGTTTTTT.

J is TRBJ2-3 and V is TRBV7-8, with D unclear. Per germline, CDR1 SGHVS and CDR2 FQNEAQ. V lost 5 bases to trimming and J lost 0 bases, with 12 bases between them. The CDR3 extends over 15 amino acids. The CDR3 spells CASSLRGASTDTQYF. The CDR3 bases are TGTGCCAGCAGCCTCCGCGGTGCTAGCACAGATACGCAGTATTTT.

This clone has only one observation. The chain employs TRBV27 and TRBJ2-3, with 15 positions matching TRBD2. In germline, CDR1 is MNHEY, CDR2 SMNVEV (reference sequence). This CDR3 has 18 residues. J lost 4 bases, V lost 3 bases, and 8 bases had no gene match. CDR3 bases: TGTGCCAGCAGTTTTGGGGGACTAGCGGGGGGCCCCCCAGATACGCAGTATTTT. Amino acids: CASSFGGLAGGPPDTQYF.

V and J are TRBV6-4 and TRBJ2-2; 7 bases are a match to TRBD2. V lost 8 bases, J lost 6 bases, and 12 bases stayed unmatched. CDR1 and CDR2 (germline): MRHNA, SNTAGT. This CDR3 comprises 15 residues. CDR3 region: CASHPGSGVSGELFF. Here the CDR3 DNA reads TGTGCCAGCCACCCCGGGAGCGGGGTATCCGGGGAGCTGTTTTTT.

The V gene is TRBV19, the J gene TRBJ2-7; possibly TRBD2 for D (6 bases). The germline V and J ends were trimmed by 3 bases and 1 base, with 10 bases remaining between them. The CDR3 loop spans 14 amino acids. The germline V gene encodes CDR1 LNHDA and CDR2 SQIVND (reference sequence). CDR3 sequence reads: CASSIRLDSYEQYF. In nucleotides, the CDR3 is TGTGCCAGTAGTATCCGACTAGATTCCTACGAGCAGTACTTC.

This chain uses TRBV28 with TRBJ1-1; D remains ambiguous. The germline gives CDR1 MDHEN, CDR2 SYDVKM. The CDR3 length is 14 residues. V dropped 6 bases and J dropped 4 bases, with 15 bases sitting between them. For the CDR3, the DNA is TGTGCCAGCAGGTCTCCCGGGGAAGGCACTGAAGCTTTCTTT. Its translation: CASRSPGEGTEAFF.

This clone was detected only once. The chain uses TRBV7-9 and TRBJ1-2; D perhaps matches TRBD1 (6 bases). Germline-derived CDR1 and CDR2 are SEHNR and FQNEAQ (reference sequence). V was shortened by 5 bases and J by 8 bases, with 12 bases between the two germline ends. The CDR3 covers 12 residues. CDR3 region: CASSRLGQGYTF. CDR3 in DNA: TGTGCCAGCAGCCGACTTGGACAGGGCTACACCTTC.

This clone was recorded at least ten times. V gene TRBV2 combines with J gene TRBJ1-5; perhaps TRBD1 as D (6 bases). The CDR3 consists of 13 residues. The ends were cut back, 8 bases at V and 0 bases at J, with 8 bases in the middle. Per germline, CDR1 SNHLY and CDR2 FYNNEI. CDR3 loop: CASHRDSNQPQHF. CDR3 nucleotide sequence: TGTGCCAGCCACAGGGATAGCAATCAGCCCCAGCATTTT.

The chain couples TRBV5-1 to TRBJ1-1; D unclear. The CDR3 loop spans 13 amino acids. Germline lookup yields CDR1 SGHRS and CDR2 YFSETQ. V lost 4 bases and J lost 6, with 13 bases in between. The CDR3 loop is CASSLAGSPEAFF. CDR3 in DNA: TGCGCCAGCAGCCTGGCGGGGTCCCCTGAAGCTTTCTTT.

The chain recombines TRBV7-8 with TRBJ1-5, with 7 bases lining up with TRBD1. The germline gives CDR1 SGHVS, CDR2 FQNEAQ. This CDR3 region has 15 residues. Trimming took 5 bases from V and 3 from J; bases not matched to a gene: 7. The CDR3 DNA reads as TGTGCCAGCAGCGCAGGGACAGACTTCAATCAGCCCCAGCATTTT. Amino acids: CASSAGTDFNQPQHF.

The chain recombines TRBV5-1 with TRBJ2-7; D possibly corresponds to TRBD1 (6 bases). CDR3 length: 14 amino acids. V shed 3 bases and J shed 5 bases, with 15 bases lying between them. Germline CDR1 reads SGHRS; CDR2 reads YFSETQ. The CDR3 sequence: CASSYRVLRDEQYF. CDR3 DNA sequence: TGCGCCAGCAGCTACAGGGTACTTCGGGACGAGCAGTACTTC. The whole variable domain, remainder taken from reference TRBV5-1 and TRBJ2-7, is KAGVTQTPRYLIKTRGQQVTLSCSPISGHRSVSWYQQTPGQGLQFLFEYFSETQRNKGNFPGRFSGRQFSNSRSEMNVSTLELGDSALYLCASSYRVLRDEQYFGPGTRLTVT.

This clone came up once. This sequence joins TRBV29-1 and TRBJ2-6, with D unclear. This CDR3 spans 13 amino acids. Per the germline V gene, CDR1 is SQVTM and CDR2 is ANQGSEA. Between the trimmed V and J ends, which lost 5 bases and 4 bases, there was a span of 9 bases. The CDR3 region has the DNA TGCAGCGTTAGGCAGGTGGGGGCCAACGTCCTGACTTTC. Its translation: CSVRQVGANVLTF.

This rearrangement joins TRBV5-1 to TRBJ1-4; D gene ambiguous. The CDR3 has 15 residues. The V gene lost 4 bases and the J gene lost 1 base, with 11 bases spanning the gap. Germline CDR1 reads SGHRS; CDR2 reads YFSETQ. This chain's CDR3 is CASSPSQRTNEKLFF. The CDR3 DNA is TGCGCCAGCAGCCCCTCACAGAGAACTAATGAAAAACTGTTTTTT. Using reference TRBV5-1 and TRBJ1-4 for the parts outside the CDR3, the full variable domain is KAGVTQTPRYLIKTRGQQVTLSCSPISGHRSVSWYQQTPGQGLQFLFEYFSETQRNKGNFPGRFSGRQFSNSRSEMNVSTLELGDSALYLCASSPSQRTNEKLFFGSGTQLSVL.

This chain joins TRBV6-5 and TRBJ1-6; TRBD1 matches at 7 bases. Germline loops: CDR1 MNHEY, CDR2 SVGAGI. The CDR3 sequence is 15 residues long. The V and J ends lost 4 bases and 11 bases, in that order; junction bases with no gene match: 11. The CDR3 bases are TGTGCCAGCAGTTTAAACAGGGGACGGGAGCCACCCCTCCACTTT. Encoded protein: CASSLNRGREPPLHF.